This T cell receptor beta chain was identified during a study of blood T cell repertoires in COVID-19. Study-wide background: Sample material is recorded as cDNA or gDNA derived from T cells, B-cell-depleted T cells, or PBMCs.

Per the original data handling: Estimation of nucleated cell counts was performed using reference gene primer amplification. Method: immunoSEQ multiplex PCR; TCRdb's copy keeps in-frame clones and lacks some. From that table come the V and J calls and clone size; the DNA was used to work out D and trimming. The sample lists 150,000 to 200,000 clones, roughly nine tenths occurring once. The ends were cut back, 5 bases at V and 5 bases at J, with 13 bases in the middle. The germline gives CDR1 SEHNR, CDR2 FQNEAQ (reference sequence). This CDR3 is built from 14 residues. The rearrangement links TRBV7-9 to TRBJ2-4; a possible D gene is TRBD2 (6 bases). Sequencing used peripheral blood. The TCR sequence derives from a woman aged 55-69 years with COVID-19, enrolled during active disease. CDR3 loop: CASSPGRDENIQYF. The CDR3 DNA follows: TGTGCCAGCAGCCCGGGGCGGGACGAAAACATTCAGTACTTC.